These 27 T cell receptor beta chains were all obtained from the same sample, sequenced in a study of vaccination and CD4 T cells after COVID-19. Noted treatment: approximately 9-day PBMC culture with coronavirus spike peptide pools or control peptides (ViraFEST assay). No antigen has been assigned to these receptors. The assay that was used to sequence DNA from cultured CD4+ T cells was the Oncomine TCR Beta short-read assay. One entry per CDR3 protein results from TCRdb running MiXCR on the PCR reads. The sample carries roughly 20,000 distinct CDR3 sequences, 55% recorded once. Material: CD4+ T cells from blood, cultured in vitro. These receptors were collected from a human donor who had recovered from COVID-19.

The chain couples TRBV11-2 to TRBJ2-2, with TRBD2 matching over 7 bases. CDR1 and CDR2 (germline): SGHAT, FQNNGV. The CDR3 runs 14 residues. The V gene end was trimmed by 7 bases and the J gene end by 8 bases; junction bases not matched to a gene: 10. The CDR3 sequence: CASTLRDYAGELFF. The CDR3 DNA reads TGTGCCAGCACCCTTCGGGACTACGCTGGGGAGCTGTTTTTT.

This clonotype was observed a few times. The rearrangement uses TRBV6-1 and TRBJ1-5; no firm D call. With 3 bases removed from V and 6 bases from J, the gap between germline ends came to 12 bases. Germline V CDR1 and CDR2: MNHNS, SASEGT. The CDR3 runs to 14 residues. CDR3: CASSESGPGQPQHF. The CDR3 nucleotides read TGTGCCAGCAGTGAGAGCGGGCCCGGTCAGCCCCAGCATTTT.

The gene calls are TRBV12-3 or TRBV12-4 and TRBJ2-7; the D call may be TRBD1 or TRBD2 (6 bases each). This CDR3 comprises 14 residues. Trimming removed 3 bases at V and 4 bases at J, with 13 bases between. The CDR3, as DNA: TGTGCCAGCAGTTTCTGGGGGGCAGGTTACGAGCAGTACTTC. Residues: CASSFWGAGYEQYF.

The rearrangement uses TRBV25-1 and TRBJ2-1, with 9 nucleotides matching TRBD2. With V trimmed by 2 bases and J by 5 bases, 4 bases remained unmatched. The CDR3 consists of 15 residues. The germline CDR1 and CDR2 sequences are MGHDK and SYGVNS. CDR3 nucleotide sequence: TGTGCCAGCAGTGAACCTAGCGGGATTAACAATGAGCAGTTCTTC. It translates to CASSEPSGINNEQFF.

The rearrangement joins TRBV4-1 to TRBJ1-6; TRBD1 might be the D (5 bases). There are 16 residues in the CDR3. The germline CDR1 and CDR2 sequences are MGHRA and YSYEKL. Trimming stripped 3 bases from V and 10 bases from J, with 19 bases between. The CDR3 loop reads CASSQRGDRSGSPLHF. CDR3 sequence (DNA): TGCGCCAGCAGCCAGCGAGGGGACCGATCGGGATCACCCCTCCACTTT.

The V gene is TRBV25-1, the J gene TRBJ1-1; a possible D gene is TRBD1 (5 bases). Germline V gene sequence: CDR1 MGHDK, CDR2 SYGVNS. This CDR3 contains 13 residues. Trimming shortened V by 6 bases and J by 5 bases, and 13 bases separated the two germline ends. CDR3 coding DNA: TGTGCCAGCAGAGAGGCAGGGAGGACTGAAGCTTTCTTT. Its protein product is CASREAGRTEAFF.

This clonotype counts as medium-sized. This chain connects TRBV15 to TRBJ1-6, with 7 bases fitting TRBD1. This CDR3 is 16 amino acids long. With 5 bases clipped from V and 6 bases from J, the junction kept 10 bases outside the gene matches. The germline CDR1 and CDR2 sequences are LNHNV and YYDKDF (reference sequence). For the CDR3, the DNA is TGTGCCACCAGCTCCCGACAGGGAAGTGGTAATTCACCCCTCCACTTT. It yields the protein CATSSRQGSGNSPLHF.

The rearrangement uses TRBV9 and TRBJ1-2, with D unclear. Germline CDR1 is SGDLS and CDR2 is YYNGEE. V dropped 1 base and J dropped 2 bases, with 9 bases sitting between them. The CDR3 sequence is 14 residues long. As DNA, the CDR3 is TGTGCCAGCAGCGTATCTTCCAACAACTATGGCTACACCTTC. This encodes CASSVSSNNYGYTF.

This chain joins TRBV6-1 and TRBJ2-7, with D perhaps being TRBD1 or TRBD2 (6 bases each). Trimming removed 4 bases from V and 5 bases from J, with 18 bases in between. The CDR3 runs to 15 residues. CDR1 is MNHNS and CDR2 is SASEGT in the germline V gene. CDR3 sequence reads: CASSGRRVGGNEQYF. DNA of the CDR3: TGTGCCAGCAGTGGCCGCCGGGTAGGGGGGAACGAGCAGTACTTC.

This clonotype was found a few times. This chain links TRBV7-9 with TRBJ2-2; 8 nucleotides match TRBD1. This CDR3 has 17 amino acids. Germline V gene data show CDR1 as SEHNR and CDR2 as FQNEAQ (reference sequence). With 4 bases clipped from V and 1 base from J, the junction kept 8 bases outside the gene matches. This CDR3 reads CASSSSTGDKNTGELFF. CDR3 in DNA: TGTGCCAGCAGCTCCTCGACAGGGGATAAGAACACCGGGGAGCTGTTTTTT.

V usage is TRBV7-9 and J usage is TRBJ1-2, with 9 nucleotides matching TRBD1. The CDR3 length is 15 residues. V lost 3 bases, J lost 0 bases, and 2 bases stayed unmatched. Germline V gives CDR1 SEHNR, CDR2 FQNEAQ (reference sequence). This CDR3 is CASSLDRGSNYGYTF. The DNA of the CDR3 is TGTGCCAGCAGCTTGGACAGGGGCTCTAACTATGGCTACACCTTC. Complete variable domain (other parts from reference TRBV7-9 and TRBJ1-2): DTGVSQNPRHKITKRGQNVTFRCDPISEHNRLYWYRQTLGQGPEFLTYFQNEAQLEKSRLLSDRFSAERPKGSFSTLEIQRTEQGDSAMYLCASSLDRGSNYGYTFGSGTRLTVV.

This chain connects TRBV29-1 to TRBJ1-5; 8 bases match TRBD1. In germline, CDR1 is SQVTM, CDR2 ANQGSEA. The CDR3 loop spans 13 amino acids. Trimming removed 6 bases from V and 5 bases from J; junction bases left unmatched: 6. CDR3 in amino acids: CSVEQGVDQPQHF. CDR3 sequence (DNA): TGCAGCGTCGAACAGGGGGTCGATCAGCCCCAGCATTTT.

The chain recombines TRBV30 with TRBJ1-5, with unresolved D. This CDR3 region has 15 residues. Germline V gene lookup returns CDR1 GTSNPN and CDR2 SVGIG (reference sequence). The germline V and J ends were trimmed by 0 bases and 8 bases, with 17 bases remaining between them. The CDR3 region is CAWSVGRWGLEPQHF. The CDR3, as DNA: TGTGCCTGGAGTGTAGGCCGGTGGGGTCTAGAGCCCCAGCATTTT.

This chain uses TRBV11-2 with TRBJ1-5, with no clear D. Germline CDR1 SGHAT, CDR2 FQNNGV. Trimming removed 0 bases at V and 4 bases at J, with 4 bases between. The CDR3 covers 13 residues. The CDR3 loop reads CASSLDLNQPQHF. CDR3 coding DNA: TGTGCCAGCAGCTTAGATCTGAATCAGCCCCAGCATTTT.

The chain joins TRBV20-1 to TRBJ1-6; TRBD1 matches at 8 bases. In germline, CDR1 is DFQATT, CDR2 SNEGSKA (reference sequence). V lost 0 bases, J lost 9 bases, and 10 bases stayed unmatched. This CDR3 comprises 16 residues. The chain's CDR3 is CSARDLGTGGSSPLHF. As DNA, the CDR3 is TGCAGTGCTAGAGATCTAGGTACAGGGGGTTCTTCACCCCTCCACTTT.

This chain connects TRBV19 to TRBJ1-5; D gene uncertain. The CDR3 is made up of 17 amino acids. The germline gives CDR1 LNHDA, CDR2 SQIVND (reference sequence). Trimming cost V 8 bases and J 2 bases, with 22 bases left between them. CDR3 amino acids: CASQSGARVARNQPQHF. CDR3 nucleotide sequence: TGTGCCAGTCAGTCCGGAGCTAGGGTGGCGCGCAATCAGCCCCAGCATTTT. Looking up the rest from reference TRBV19 and TRBJ1-5 gives the full variable domain: DGGITQSPKYLFRKEGQNVTLSCEQNLNHDAMYWYRQDPGQGLRLIYYSQIVNDFQKGDIAEGYSVSREKKESFPLTVTSAQKNPTAFYLCASQSGARVARNQPQHFGDGTRLSIL.

The J gene is TRBJ2-7, the V gene TRBV20-1; TRBD2 agrees at 10 bases. The CDR3 has 14 amino acids. With V trimmed by 4 bases and J by 5 bases, 8 bases remained unmatched. The germline CDR1 and CDR2 sequences are DFQATT and SNEGSKA (reference sequence). Written as DNA, the CDR3 is TGCAGTGCTACCCAAGCGGGGGGGCCCCACGAGCAGTACTTC. It encodes CSATQAGGPHEQYF.

This clonotype was recorded a few times. The chain carries TRBV7-2 and TRBJ2-2; D is possibly TRBD2 (6 bases). Germline loops: CDR1 SGHTA, CDR2 FQGNSA. CDR3 length: 14 amino acids. Trimming removed 4 bases from V and 6 bases from J, with 12 bases in between. In DNA, the CDR3 is TGTGCCAGCAGCTCCGCAGGGACTGCCGGGGAGCTGTTTTTT. It specifies CASSSAGTAGELFF.

This chain links TRBV27 with TRBJ2-7; D possibly corresponds to TRBD2 (7 bases). CDR1 MNHEY and CDR2 SMNVEV come from the germline V gene (reference sequence). This CDR3 has 15 amino acids. The V gene lost 3 bases and the J gene lost 4 bases, with 16 bases spanning the gap. This CDR3 reads CASSFGGGGGYEQYF. The CDR3 DNA is TGTGCCAGCAGTTTCGGCGGAGGGGGGGGATACGAGCAGTACTTC.

The chain uses TRBV28 and TRBJ1-6; TRBD1 aligns across 8 bases. The V gene end was trimmed by 7 bases and the J gene end by 4 bases; junction bases not matched to a gene: 15. CDR3 length equals 18 residues. Germline V CDR1 and CDR2: MDHEN, SYDVKM. DNA for the CDR3: TGTGCCAGCACCTACACCCTGGACAGGGACTATTATAATTCACCCCTCCACTTT. Protein sequence: CASTYTLDRDYYNSPLHF.

This clonotype showed up just once. V usage is TRBV30 and J usage is TRBJ1-2; no clear D. Germline V gene sequence: CDR1 GTSNPN, CDR2 SVGIG (reference sequence). V lost 5 bases to trimming and J lost 7 bases, with 17 bases between them. The CDR3 is 13 residues long. For the CDR3, the DNA is TGTGCCTGGCGGGCCCTGAGGGAGCTTGGCTACACCTTC. This encodes CAWRALRELGYTF.

This clonotype showed up just a few times. The rearrangement joins TRBV6-1 to TRBJ2-2; D is possibly TRBD2 (7 bases). V was clipped by 6 bases and J by 0 bases, with 11 bases between them. Per germline, CDR1 MNHNS and CDR2 SASEGT. The length of the CDR3 is 15 residues. The CDR3 loop is CASSQGGANTGELFF. Written as DNA, the CDR3 is TGTGCCAGCAGCCAAGGGGGGGCGAACACCGGGGAGCTGTTTTTT.

This clonotype was recorded a few times. The chain employs TRBV11-2 and TRBJ1-6; D gene ambiguous. The germline V gene encodes CDR1 SGHAT and CDR2 FQNNGV. CDR3 size: 15 residues. V lost 1 base to trimming and J lost 7 bases, with 11 bases between them. CDR3 nucleotide sequence: TGTGCCAGCAGCTTAGCGTGGGGAGGCAATTCACCCCTCCACTTT. This translates into CASSLAWGGNSPLHF.

The chain recombines TRBV6-5 with TRBJ2-7, with 7 bases aligning to TRBD2. Germline V lookup: CDR1 MNHEY, CDR2 SVGAGI. The CDR3 has 14 residues. The V and J ends lost 2 bases and 6 bases, in that order; junction bases with no gene match: 7. As DNA, the CDR3 is TGTGCCAGCAGTTACATTGGAGCGGGGCGCGAGCAGTACTTC. Protein product: CASSYIGAGREQYF.

The chain recombines TRBV28 with TRBJ1-2; 11 nucleotides match TRBD1. Germline assignment: CDR1 MDHEN and CDR2 SYDVKM. V was clipped by 5 bases and J by 4 bases; unmatched bases: 6. The CDR3 covers 15 residues. The DNA of the CDR3 is TGTGCCAGCAGTCAGGGACAGGGGGGCCGCTATGGCTACACCTTC. Translation: CASSQGQGGRYGYTF.

V and J are TRBV20-1 and TRBJ2-2; 12 positions match TRBD2. The CDR3 runs to 16 residues. V shed 3 bases, J shed 4 bases, and the junction held 6 bases outside the gene matches. Looked up from germline, CDR1 is DFQATT and CDR2 is SNEGSKA (reference sequence). The CDR3 protein is CSASPSGRVITGELFF. The CDR3 nucleotides read TGCAGTGCTAGCCCTAGCGGGAGGGTCATCACCGGGGAGCTGTTTTTT.

J is TRBJ2-1 and V is TRBV7-3; a possible D gene is TRBD1 (6 bases). The V end was cut by 5 bases, the J end by 6 bases, with 11 bases between. Germline V gene sequence: CDR1 SGHTA, CDR2 FQGTGA. The length of the CDR3 is 13 residues. CDR3 DNA: TGTGCCAGCAGCCTTTTGGGGGCCAATGAGCAGTTCTTC. It yields the protein CASSLLGANEQFF.